These T cell receptor beta chains were read from a single sample in a study of T cell repertoires in cytomegalovirus infection. These receptors are not linked to any known antigen. TCRdb used MiXCR to reprocess the reads, holding one entry per CDR3 protein. Here the sample spans some 800,000 distinct CDR3 sequences, roughly 28% being singletons. The material was cultured CD8+ T cells from PBMCs, obtained from culture after CMV antigen stimulation. The source of these receptors is a human donor in good health (CMV status not recorded). Some clones in this sample may be carry-over from other donors' samples. Both conserved end residues are part of each CDR3. A D gene is named only where the DNA matches it firmly. Not all rows give a size; the values are once, few, many and, for expanded clones, a class.

>TRBD1|TRBV12-3/TRBV12-4|-|TRBJ2-7
CASSPSGQAEQYF
TGTGCCAGCAGTCCCTCGGGACAGGCCGAGCAGTACTTC
>TRBD2|TRBV5-6|few|TRBJ2-7
CASSVAGTSGGRYEQYF
TGTGCCAGCAGCGTGGCCGGGACTAGCGGGGGCCGCTACGAGCAGTACTTC
>-|TRBV5-4|-|TRBJ2-1
CASRLLDSQFF
TGTGCCAGCCGCTTGTTGGACTCGCAGTTCTTC
>-|TRBV6-8|-|TRBJ2-5
CASSYSQGPQETQYF
TGTGCCAGCAGTTACTCCCAGGGGCCGCAAGAGACCCAGTACTTC
>TRBD2|TRBV12-3/TRBV12-4|many|TRBJ2-1
CASSPGLAGNEQFF
TGTGCCAGCTCCCCCGGGCTAGCGGGGAATGAGCAGTTCTTC
>-|TRBV5-6|few|TRBJ1-2
CASSLSTQGYTF
TGTGCCAGCAGCCTCTCGACTCAGGGCTACACCTTC
>TRBD1|TRBV5-6|few|TRBJ2-3
CASSLEVTGGPDTQYF
TGTGCCAGCAGCTTGGAGGTGACAGGGGGCCCAGATACGCAGTATTTT
>TRBD1|TRBV3-1|-|TRBJ1-1
CASSLLLDREGTEAFF
TGTGCCAGCAGCCTTCTCCTTGACAGGGAGGGAACTGAAGCTTTCTTT
>TRBD1|TRBV6-1|few|TRBJ1-4
CASSENFGQGDEKLFF
TGTGCCAGCAGTGAAAACTTCGGACAGGGGGACGAAAAACTGTTTTTT
>-|TRBV20-1|-|TRBJ2-4
CSARDGRLAKNIQYF
TGCAGTGCTAGAGATGGCAGGCTAGCCAAAAACATTCAGTACTTC
>TRBD1|TRBV7-8|many|TRBJ2-3
CASSLALGFGTGVGDTQYF
TGTGCCAGCAGCTTAGCGCTAGGATTTGGGACAGGGGTTGGAGATACGCAGTATTTT
>-|TRBV19|-|TRBJ2-1
CASSISKVNEQFF
TGTGCCAGTAGTATCAGTAAGGTCAATGAGCAGTTCTTC
>TRBD1|TRBV12-3/TRBV12-4|-|TRBJ1-5
CASSPDRGRSQHF
TGTGCCAGCAGCCCCGACAGGGGGCGTTCCCAGCATTTT
>-|TRBV14|once|TRBJ2-7
CASSHGPNYEQYF
TGTGCCAGCAGCCATGGTCCCAACTACGAGCAGTACTTC